This is a list of T cell receptor beta chains from one sample in a study of cytomegalovirus exposure and HLA in healthy donors. Clones were read by immunoSEQ multiplex PCR, and TCRdb kept only the in-frame ones, dropping some. The sample has about 200,000 clones, 75% to 90% seen once; the top ten hold around 0.3%. Sequencing used PBMCs. These receptors all come from a woman aged 30 to 39 in good health and CMV-seronegative. Both conserved end residues are part of each CDR3. Each record gives: J gene, D gene, CDR3 length, V gene, CDR3 protein. D genes are given only for firm matches.

>TRBJ1-5|.|17|TRBV7-2
CASSSPGWVSSNQPQHF
>TRBJ2-3|.|14|TRBV29-1
CSVQRDITTDTQYF
>TRBJ2-3|TRBD2|15|TRBV11-2
CASSVLAEVVDTQYF
>TRBJ2-1|TRBD2|16|TRBV5-5
CASSLAPAGAYNEQFF
>TRBJ2-1|TRBD2|17|TRBV5-1
CASSLAGSGGFDNEQFF
>TRBJ2-1|TRBD2|14|TRBV12-5
CASGLGGENNEQFF
>TRBJ1-1|.|15|TRBV5-1
CASSPESYGGTEAFF
>TRBJ1-3|.|13|TRBV18
CASSEGAGNTIYF
>TRBJ2-5|.|14|TRBV5-6
CASSVTHIQETQYF
>TRBJ2-1|TRBD2|16|TRBV7-3
CASSLRLAGGNNEQFF
>TRBJ2-1|TRBD2|15|TRBV5-1
CASSLDSGEYNEQFF
>TRBJ1-1|TRBD1|14|TRBV5-4
CASSWTGWSTEAFF
>TRBJ2-1|.|14|TRBV2
CASSSDISYNEQFF
>TRBJ2-3|.|15|TRBV18
CASSPNYRSTDTQYF
>TRBJ1-2|.|13|TRBV10-3
CAISENRAERYTF
>TRBJ1-2|.|13|TRBV30
CAWSLVRGGGYTF
>TRBJ1-5|TRBD1|13|TRBV19
CATGQGSNQPQHF
>TRBJ2-2|.|11|TRBV18
CASSQRGELFF
>TRBJ1-1|.|13|TRBV28
CASSGSWNTEAFF
>TRBJ2-2|TRBD2|16|TRBV9
CASSDLAGMNTGELFF
>TRBJ2-3|TRBD2|14|TRBV10-1
CASIIAGATDTQYF
>TRBJ2-1|TRBD2|13|TRBV2
CAGGLAAYNEQFF
>TRBJ2-7|.|14|TRBV5-1
CASSPLAGPYEQYF
>TRBJ1-6|TRBD1|15|TRBV6-5
CASSSDRVSNSPLHF
>TRBJ2-3|TRBD2|16|TRBV2
CASSRTSGGSTDTQYF
>TRBJ2-3|.|15|TRBV10-3
CAISESRERSDTQYF
>TRBJ2-7|.|13|TRBV7-9
CASSRGQAGEQYF
>TRBJ2-5|.|15|TRBV4-2
CASSHPRYQQETQYF
>TRBJ1-2|TRBD1|17|TRBV5-1
CASSPGSGTGGNYGYTF
>TRBJ2-3|TRBD2|16|TRBV4-2
CASSQDPPGGTDTQYF
>TRBJ2-5|.|16|TRBV10-2
CASSDVKEGYQETQYF
>TRBJ1-1|.|13|TRBV29-1
CSVEDPLYTEAFF
>TRBJ2-2|.|14|TRBV7-2
CASGRLVFTGELFF
>.|TRBD2|17|TRBV27
CASSYSGRAYKGYEQYF
>TRBJ2-1|TRBD2|15|TRBV11-3
CASSLGTSGYNEQFF
>TRBJ2-7|TRBD2|19|TRBV28
CASSIQTSGATPRRYEQYF
>TRBJ2-7|TRBD1|14|TRBV28
CASIPGTGGYEQYF
>TRBJ2-1|TRBD2|15|TRBV6-1
CASTPGSGRWNEQFF
>TRBJ2-7|.|11|TRBV29-1
CSVVLAYEQYF
>TRBJ2-1|.|13|TRBV2
CASSDGRLNEQFF
>TRBJ2-3|TRBD2|16|TRBV6-6
CASRQTLAGSTDTQYF
>TRBJ2-1|.|15|TRBV19
CASSIGSGRANEQFF
>TRBJ2-5|.|13|TRBV6-1
CASSGHPQETQYF
>TRBJ2-2|.|15|TRBV2
CASSVSQVNTGELFF
>TRBJ2-7|.|11|TRBV6-5
CASSRGYEQYF
>TRBJ1-1|.|15|TRBV18
CASSPPRGYNTEAFF
>TRBJ2-6|.|16|TRBV7-9
CASSFSGSSGANVLTF
>TRBJ2-5|TRBD1|14|TRBV5-6
CASSSTRQGETQYF
>TRBJ2-3|TRBD1|15|TRBV6-5
CASSAGTGGSDTQYF
>TRBJ2-3|TRBD1|15|TRBV5-1
CASTRGQGYADTQYF
>TRBJ1-3|.|19|TRBV11-3
CASSPDGQLPSSSGNTIYF
>TRBJ2-7|TRBD1|13|TRBV5-5
CASLQGVTYEQYF
>TRBJ1-4|TRBD1|16|TRBV18
CSSSPTPQGEYEKLFF
>TRBJ2-1|.|21|TRBV1
CTSSRDMASGGPRLTYNEQFF
>TRBJ2-7|.|14|TRBV19
CASSMSSRVHEQYF
>TRBJ2-5|.|11|TRBV20-1
CSAAGQETQYF
>TRBJ1-6|.|17|TRBV7-8
CASSLAERSSYNSPLHF
>TRBJ2-5|TRBD2|15|TRBV7-7
CASGPLAGGGETQYF
>TRBJ1-4|TRBD1|16|TRBV14
CASSQDGRTGFEKLFF